A single sample is the source of the 27 T cell receptor beta chains below, sequenced in a study of vaccination and CD4 T cells after COVID-19. Cultured CD4+ T-cell DNA underwent Oncomine TCR Beta short-read sequencing. Each CDR3 protein gets one entry after TCRdb re-called the PCR reads with MiXCR. The sample carries around 19,000 distinct CDR3 sequences, 45% to 50% recorded once. No antigen has been identified for these receptors. Described treatment: roughly ten-day PBMC culture with coronavirus spike peptide pools or control peptides (ViraFEST assay). Sequencing was carried out using CD4+ T cells from blood, cultured in vitro. These receptors were obtained from a human donor who had recovered from COVID-19.

The chain carries TRBV12-3 or TRBV12-4 and TRBJ2-3; TRBD2 matches 8 bases. Losses at the gene ends were 6 bases for V and 5 bases for J; bases not matched to a gene: 4. The CDR3 length is 13 residues. CDR3 nucleotides: TGTGCCAGCAGCCCGGGGGGGTTAGATACGCAGTATTTT. Translated: CASSPGGLDTQYF.

This chain joins TRBV5-6 and TRBJ2-5; 8 bases are a match to TRBD1. Per germline, CDR1 SGHDT and CDR2 YYEEEE. J was trimmed by 5 bases and V by 4 bases; bases with no gene match: 4. CDR3 length: 13 residues. This CDR3 is CASSLDRVETQYF. CDR3 nucleotides: TGTGCCAGCAGCCTGGACAGGGTTGAGACCCAGTACTTC. Together with reference TRBV5-6 and TRBJ2-5, the CDR3 gives the full variable domain: DAGVTQSPTHLIKTRGQQVTLRCSPKSGHDTVSWYQQALGQGPQFIFQYYEEEERQRGNFPDRFSGHQFPNYSSELNVNALLLGDSALYLCASSLDRVETQYFGPGTRLLVL.

V gene TRBV5-5 combines with J gene TRBJ2-1; 8 bases fit TRBD1. The J segment lost 6 bases and the V segment lost 4 bases, leaving 9 bases of the junction unmatched. The germline CDR1 and CDR2 sequences are SGHKS and YYEKEE (reference sequence). This CDR3 is built from 15 residues. The CDR3 bases are TGTGCCAGCAGCCATACTACAGGGGGTGTCAATGAGCAGTTCTTC. Its protein product is CASSHTTGGVNEQFF.

This clonotype is a singleton in its sample. The genes are TRBV19 and TRBJ1-2; 10 nucleotides line up with TRBD1. Germline trimming cut 5 bases from V and 4 bases from J; bases unmatched to any gene: 13. CDR1 is LNHDA and CDR2 is SQIVND in the germline V gene (reference sequence). The CDR3 covers 17 residues. The DNA for the CDR3 is TGTGCCAGTAGTCCTGACAGGGGGCAAACCCGCTCCTATGGCTACACCTTC. It encodes CASSPDRGQTRSYGYTF.

This clonotype came up a few times. The chain links TRBV20-1 to TRBJ2-3; 7 bases line up with TRBD1. Germline values: CDR1 DFQATT, CDR2 SNEGSKA (reference sequence). The junction had 4 bases not matched to a gene; V was cut back by 1 base and J by 6 bases. The CDR3 is 13 residues long. CDR3 amino acids: CSARATGIDTQYF. CDR3 sequence (DNA): TGCAGTGCTAGAGCGACAGGGATTGATACGCAGTATTTT.

The chain is built from TRBV20-1 and TRBJ2-1; possibly TRBD2 for D (6 bases). V dropped 2 bases and J dropped 8 bases, with 16 bases sitting between them. CDR1 and CDR2 from the germline V gene are DFQATT and SNEGSKA (reference sequence). CDR3 length equals 14 residues. CDR3 residues: CSARPGLPAYEQFF. The CDR3 DNA reads as TGCAGTGCTAGACCGGGACTGCCTGCCTATGAGCAGTTCTTC.

This clonotype was counted once. The chain is built from TRBV27 and TRBJ2-1, with D tentatively TRBD1 (6 bases). The germline CDR1 and CDR2 sequences are MNHEY and SMNVEV (reference sequence). This CDR3 comprises 14 residues. V shed 8 bases and J shed 7 bases, with 18 bases lying between them. CDR3 coding DNA: TGTGCCAGCGGATCCCAACAGGGAAGGAATGAGCAGTTCTTC. This sequence encodes CASGSQQGRNEQFF.

The chain links TRBV6-1 to TRBJ1-3; tentative D call: TRBD1 (5 bases). This CDR3 has 14 amino acids. CDR1 and CDR2 (germline): MNHNS, SASEGT. The ends were cut back, 4 bases at V and 1 base at J, with 8 bases in the middle. The CDR3 DNA sequence: TGTGCCAGCAGTGGAGCAGGGTCTGGAAACACCATATATTTT. Amino acids: CASSGAGSGNTIYF.

The chain is built from TRBV19 and TRBJ2-7, with TRBD2 matching 7 bases. V shed 5 bases, J shed 1 base, and the junction held 14 bases outside the gene matches. This CDR3 has 17 residues. Per the germline V gene, CDR1 is LNHDA and CDR2 is SQIVND (reference sequence). Here the CDR3 reads CASSERVAGLLSYEQYF. CDR3 nucleotide sequence: TGTGCCAGTAGTGAAAGGGTAGCGGGCCTTCTATCCTACGAGCAGTACTTC. The whole variable domain, remainder taken from reference TRBV19 and TRBJ2-7, is DGGITQSPKYLFRKEGQNVTLSCEQNLNHDAMYWYRQDPGQGLRLIYYSQIVNDFQKGDIAEGYSVSREKKESFPLTVTSAQKNPTAFYLCASSERVAGLLSYEQYFGPGTRLTVT.

The rearrangement uses TRBV11-2 and TRBJ1-4; no firm D call. The CDR3 sequence is 15 residues long. The germline V gene has CDR1 SGHAT and CDR2 FQNNGV. Trimming took off 5 bases at V and 8 bases at J, with 18 bases between the two ends. CDR3 region: CASSSLKGLEEKLFF. CDR3 coding DNA: TGTGCCAGCAGCAGCTTAAAAGGACTGGAGGAAAAACTGTTTTTT.

The genes are TRBV6-1 and TRBJ2-1; 15 bases agree with TRBD2. The length of the CDR3 is 15 residues. Germline CDR1 and CDR2: MNHNS and SASEGT. Losses at the gene ends were 4 bases for V and 9 bases for J; bases not matched to a gene: 4. CDR3 nucleotides: TGTGCCAGCAGTGGGGGGACTAGCGGGAGGACTGAGCAGTTCTTC. Its protein product is CASSGGTSGRTEQFF.

This clonotype has a handful of counts. V gene TRBV7-2 combines with J gene TRBJ1-1, with 8 bases fitting TRBD1. V trimming: 2 bases; J trimming: 11 bases; junction bases outside the gene matches: 7. The CDR3 covers 13 residues. The V gene's germline CDR1 is SGHTA and CDR2 FQGNSA. This CDR3 is CASSLTRGPVAFF. The DNA of the CDR3 is TGTGCCAGCAGCTTAACCAGGGGGCCGGTTGCTTTCTTT. Supplemented by reference TRBV7-2 and TRBJ1-1, the full variable domain reads GAGVSQSPSNKVTEKGKDVELRCDPISGHTALYWYRQSLGQGLEFLIYFQGNSAPDKSGLPSDRFSAERTGGSVSTLTIQRTQQEDSAVYLCASSLTRGPVAFFGQGTRLTVV.

The rearrangement joins TRBV6-1 to TRBJ1-2; 11 bases line up with TRBD1. Germline assignment: CDR1 MNHNS and CDR2 SASEGT. V gave up 4 bases and J gave up 2 bases; unmatched junction bases: 3. This CDR3 comprises 15 residues. The CDR3 sequence is CASSGRTGGNYGYTF. For the CDR3, the DNA is TGTGCCAGCAGTGGCCGGACAGGGGGCAACTATGGCTACACCTTC.

The sample holds one count of this clonotype. This chain links TRBV7-2 with TRBJ2-3; either TRBD1 or TRBD2 may supply D (5 bases each). CDR3 length: 14 amino acids. Per germline, CDR1 SGHTA and CDR2 FQGNSA. Trimming pared 5 bases from V and 4 bases from J, leaving 13 bases between. The CDR3 here is CASSPGTFPDTQYF. CDR3 bases: TGTGCCAGCAGCCCCGGGACCTTCCCAGATACGCAGTATTTT.

V usage is TRBV11-3 and J usage is TRBJ1-1; D call uncertain. Germline V gene data show CDR1 as SGHNT and CDR2 as YENEEA. The CDR3 is made up of 14 amino acids. Trimming stripped 0 bases from V and 5 bases from J, with 10 bases between. The CDR3 loop reads CASSLDLTRTEAFF. Here the CDR3 DNA reads TGTGCCAGCAGCTTAGATCTGACCCGTACTGAAGCTTTCTTT.

In this sample, this clonotype turned up a few times. The chain joins TRBV7-9 to TRBJ1-5; tentative D call: TRBD1 (5 bases). The V gene's germline CDR1 is SEHNR and CDR2 FQNEAQ (reference sequence). This CDR3 is built from 16 residues. V was trimmed by 7 bases and J by 1 base, leaving 17 bases between them. CDR3 sequence (DNA): TGTGCCAGCACTACTGGGAGGGGTGGGAGCAATCAGCCCCAGCATTTT. Encoded protein: CASTTGRGGSNQPQHF.

The V gene is TRBV20-1, the J gene TRBJ2-7, with D uncertain. Looked up from germline, CDR1 is DFQATT and CDR2 is SNEGSKA (reference sequence). The CDR3 runs to 13 residues. V was shortened by 3 bases and J by 3 bases, with 12 bases between the two germline ends. The CDR3 is CSASKMSGYEQYF. In DNA form, the CDR3 reads TGCAGTGCTAGTAAGATGTCGGGCTACGAGCAGTACTTC.

V is TRBV7-9 and J is TRBJ2-2; perhaps D is TRBD1 or TRBD2 (5 bases each). The V gene lost 6 bases and the J gene lost 4 bases, with 21 bases spanning the gap. Germline lookup yields CDR1 SEHNR and CDR2 FQNEAQ (reference sequence). This CDR3 comprises 17 residues. The CDR3 loop reads CASRPKGGTGPTGELFF. CDR3 DNA sequence: TGTGCCAGCAGACCGAAAGGTGGGACCGGCCCCACCGGGGAGCTGTTTTTT. Together with reference TRBV7-9 and TRBJ2-2, the CDR3 gives the full variable domain: DTGVSQNPRHKITKRGQNVTFRCDPISEHNRLYWYRQTLGQGPEFLTYFQNEAQLEKSRLLSDRFSAERPKGSFSTLEIQRTEQGDSAMYLCASRPKGGTGPTGELFFGEGSRLTVL.

J is TRBJ2-3 and V is TRBV6-2 or TRBV6-3, with a weak D call TRBD2 (5 bases). Between the trimmed V and J ends, which lost 5 bases and 4 bases, there was a span of 10 bases. The CDR3 length is 13 residues. Germline-derived CDR1 and CDR2 are MNHEY and SVGEGT. The CDR3 DNA reads TGTGCCAGCAGTAAAACTAGAGCAGATACGCAGTATTTT. It encodes CASSKTRADTQYF.

The V and J genes are TRBV27 and TRBJ1-2; TRBD1 is a possible D gene (6 bases). The V end lost 2 bases, the J end lost 2 bases, and 15 bases lay between the germline ends. The CDR3 spans 16 residues. Germline loops: CDR1 MNHEY, CDR2 SMNVEV (reference sequence). The chain's CDR3 is CASSLSWRGANYGYTF. CDR3 in DNA: TGTGCCAGCAGTTTAAGTTGGCGGGGGGCCAACTATGGCTACACCTTC.

This clonotype was detected a few times. This rearrangement joins TRBV19 to TRBJ1-2, with TRBD1 matching over 8 bases. The trim removed 6 bases at V and 0 bases at J, leaving 3 bases unmatched. CDR3 length: 14 residues. Per the germline V gene, CDR1 is LNHDA and CDR2 is SQIVND (reference sequence). The CDR3 here is CASRRDRTNYGYTF. CDR3 nucleotides: TGTGCCAGTAGGAGGGACAGGACTAACTATGGCTACACCTTC. Combining the CDR3 with reference TRBV19 and TRBJ1-2 gives the whole variable domain DGGITQSPKYLFRKEGQNVTLSCEQNLNHDAMYWYRQDPGQGLRLIYYSQIVNDFQKGDIAEGYSVSREKKESFPLTVTSAQKNPTAFYLCASRRDRTNYGYTFGSGTRLTVV.

This clonotype has only a few counts. The chain joins TRBV27 to TRBJ2-2; no clear D. CDR1 and CDR2 (germline): MNHEY, SMNVEV (reference sequence). This CDR3 is 14 amino acids long. The V and J ends lost 3 bases and 2 bases respectively, with 7 bases between them. The CDR3 reads CASSLTANTGELFF. As DNA, the CDR3 is TGTGCCAGCAGTTTGACCGCAAACACCGGGGAGCTGTTTTTT.

V gene TRBV5-4 combines with J gene TRBJ1-2, with D hard to call. V was clipped by 4 bases and J by 6 bases, with 13 bases between them. Germline V CDR1 and CDR2: SGHNT, YYREEE (reference sequence). CDR3 length: 13 residues. DNA for the CDR3: TGTGCCAGCAGCCTGGACCGAATCGATGGCTACACCTTC. Encoded protein: CASSLDRIDGYTF.

This clonotype was observed once. The CDR3 DNA is TGTGCCAGCAGTTTGGCTGGGGGGTCCTACGAGCAGTACTTC. It is translated as CASSLAGGSYEQYF. This sequence joins TRBV28 and TRBJ2-7, with D perhaps matching TRBD2 (6 bases). Germline loops: CDR1 MDHEN, CDR2 SYDVKM. Trimming removed 3 bases from V and 1 base from J, with 10 bases in between. This CDR3 is 14 amino acids long.

This sequence joins TRBV24-1 and TRBJ2-7, with D unclear. This CDR3 has 15 residues. V lost 4 bases and J 4 bases, leaving 16 bases between the germline ends. Looked up from germline, CDR1 is KGHDR and CDR2 is SFDVKD. This CDR3 is CATSDPSSGIYEQYF. CDR3 DNA: TGTGCCACCAGTGACCCTTCTTCTGGGATTTACGAGCAGTACTTC.

The chain is built from TRBV7-9 and TRBJ1-1; D gene uncertain. V was cut by 3 bases and J by 1 base, with 6 bases left in between. Per germline, CDR1 SEHNR and CDR2 FQNEAQ (reference sequence). The CDR3 has 13 residues. CDR3 amino acids: CASSFPQNTEAFF. CDR3 in DNA: TGTGCCAGCAGCTTCCCGCAGAACACTGAAGCTTTCTTT.

This clonotype was seen a handful of times. The chain recombines TRBV2 with TRBJ1-2; the match to TRBD1 covers 7 bases. CDR1 and CDR2 from the germline V gene are SNHLY and FYNNEI. This CDR3 spans 13 amino acids. Trimming cost V 10 bases and J 5 bases; bases outside gene matches: 10. The chain's CDR3 is CATLQGMGYGYTF. CDR3 DNA sequence: TGTGCCACGCTACAGGGGATGGGATATGGCTACACCTTC.